Sequencing of this T cell receptor (beta chain) was carried out in a study of CD8 T cells in Susac syndrome. RNA in amounts of about 0.5 to 1 ug was reverse transcribed with random hexamers. TCRdb passed the immunoSEQ multiplex PCR reads through MiXCR, listing each CDR3 protein once. Seen here are 150,000 to 200,000 distinct CDR3 sequences, nearly 95% observed once, and the top ten hold roughly 0.094%. The CDR3 is 11 amino acids. The V end lost 4 bases, the J end lost 4 bases, and 6 bases lay between the germline ends. Germline CDR1 is GTSNPN and CDR2 is SVGIG (reference sequence). The source is a human donor with multiple sclerosis. V usage is TRBV30 and J usage is TRBJ2-3; D may be TRBD2 (6 bases). Sequencing was carried out using CD4+ T cells from PBMCs. CDR3 sequence (DNA): TGTGCCTGGACTAGCGCAGATACGCAGTATTTT. Protein: CAWTSADTQYF.